This TCR beta chain was documented in a study of blood T cells in healthy people across ages. The second PCR ran roughly 7 to 11 cycles with a sample-barcoded 5' primer and J-beta primers. A template-switch adaptor containing 12 random nucleotides labeled each cDNA molecule. All samples yielded 3 million or more CDR3-containing paired-end reads. TCRdb re-called the 5' RACE reads through MiXCR, storing one row per CDR3 protein. The profile shows nearly 800,000 distinct CDR3 sequences, approximately 60% of them singletons. This CDR3 region has 16 residues. Germline assignment: CDR1 MNHNY and CDR2 SVGAGI (reference sequence). V dropped 5 bases and J dropped 4; count of bases not matched to a gene: 6.

This chain links TRBV6-6 with TRBJ2-3, with 13 bases aligning to TRBD2. The sequence came from a man aged 40-49 years in good health. The sequencing input was blood. The CDR3 DNA follows: TGTGCCAGCAGTCGGACTAGCGGGAGAGTGTCAGATACGCAGTATTTT. Its translation is CASSRTSGRVSDTQYF.